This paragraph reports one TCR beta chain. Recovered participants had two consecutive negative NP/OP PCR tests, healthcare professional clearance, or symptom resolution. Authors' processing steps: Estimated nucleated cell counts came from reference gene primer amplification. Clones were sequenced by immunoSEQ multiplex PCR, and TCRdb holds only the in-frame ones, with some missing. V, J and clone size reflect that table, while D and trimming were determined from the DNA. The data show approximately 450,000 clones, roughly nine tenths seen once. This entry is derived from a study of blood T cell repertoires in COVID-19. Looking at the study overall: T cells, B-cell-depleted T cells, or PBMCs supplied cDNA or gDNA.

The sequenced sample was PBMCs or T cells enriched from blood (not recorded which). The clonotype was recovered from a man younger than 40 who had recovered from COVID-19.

CDR3 residues: CASSKGRDRDAYEQYF. CDR3 coding DNA: TGTGCCAGTAGTAAGGGCCGGGACAGGGACGCCTACGAGCAGTACTTC. V gene TRBV19 combines with J gene TRBJ2-7; TRBD1 aligns across 9 bases. The germline gives CDR1 LNHDA, CDR2 SQIVND (reference sequence). This CDR3 comprises 16 residues. After removal of 4 bases from V and 2 bases from J, the junction contained 9 bases not matched to a gene. Together with reference TRBV19 and TRBJ2-7, the CDR3 gives the full variable domain: DGGITQSPKYLFRKEGQNVTLSCEQNLNHDAMYWYRQDPGQGLRLIYYSQIVNDFQKGDIAEGYSVSREKKESFPLTVTSAQKNPTAFYLCASSKGRDRDAYEQYFGPGTRLTVT.